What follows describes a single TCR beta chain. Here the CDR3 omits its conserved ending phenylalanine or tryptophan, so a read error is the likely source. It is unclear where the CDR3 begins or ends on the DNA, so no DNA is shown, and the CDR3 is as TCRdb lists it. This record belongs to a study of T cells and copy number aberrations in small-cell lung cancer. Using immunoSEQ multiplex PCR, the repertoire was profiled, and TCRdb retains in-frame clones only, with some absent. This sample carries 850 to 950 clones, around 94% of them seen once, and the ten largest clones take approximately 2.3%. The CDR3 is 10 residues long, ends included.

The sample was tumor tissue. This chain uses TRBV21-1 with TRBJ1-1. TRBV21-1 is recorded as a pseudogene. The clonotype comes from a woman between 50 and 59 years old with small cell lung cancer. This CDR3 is CASSKGGGWI.